The sequence of this T cell receptor (beta chain) was determined in a study of T-cell reconstitution after alpha-beta-depleted transplantation in children. As for this clonotype: Its antigen is not known.

Study-level results: After transplant, high TCRbeta diversity at day 60 in some patients arose from surviving recipient T cells and thymic progenitors.

This CDR3 region has 16 residues. CDR1 and CDR2 from the germline V gene are SGHDT and YYEEEE. V gave up 4 bases and J gave up 6 bases; unmatched junction bases: 11. Preparation of the TCRbeta library used unique molecular identifiers. TCRdb reprocessed the PCR reads via MiXCR and lists one record per CDR3 protein. The sample shows about 980,000 distinct CDR3 sequences, roughly 29% of them seen only once. The sequences come from PBMCs, mostly from graft donor cells, collected 360 days after TCRalphabeta/CD19-depleted stem cell transplant. The receptor's source is a boy under two years old who had a stem cell transplant for SCID, so the T cells may come from the graft donor. This chain uses TRBV5-6 with TRBJ2-5; TRBD2 matches at 11 bases. CDR3 region: CASSPTLAGGLQTQYF. The DNA of the CDR3 is TGTGCCAGCAGCCCCACTTTAGCGGGGGGGCTTCAGACCCAGTACTTC.